The next 25 T cell receptor beta chains were all read from a single sample in a study of monozygotic twins with inflammatory bowel disease. From its re-call of the 5' RACE reads, TCRdb lists each CDR3 protein once, without DNA. The repertoire table contains 300,000 to 450,000 distinct CDR3 sequences. The sequenced sample was blood. The receptors were sampled from a human donor with ulcerative colitis or Crohn's disease, or a healthy co-twin of an affected twin (not recorded which).

V gene TRBV29-1 combines with J gene TRBJ1-1; with no DNA, the TCRdb D assignment of TRBD1 cannot be verified. In germline, CDR1 is SQVTM, CDR2 ANQGSEA. CDR3 length: 13 amino acids. CDR3 sequence reads: CSVEVLVGAWAFF.

The chain carries TRBV11-2 and TRBJ2-3; TCRdb designates TRBD1, a call that cannot be tested without DNA. Germline-derived CDR1 and CDR2 are SGHAT and FQNNGV. The CDR3 spans 17 residues. CDR3 amino acids: CASSLDLPQGLTDTQYF.

This rearrangement joins TRBV5-1 to TRBJ2-3; no DNA is available, so the TRBD1 call from TCRdb remains unchecked. Germline V gene lookup returns CDR1 SGHRS and CDR2 YFSETQ. The CDR3 loop spans 15 amino acids. CDR3 loop: CASSSVGTGSDTQYF.

The rearrangement uses TRBV30 and TRBJ1-6; the TCRdb call, TRBD1, lacks DNA for checking. The germline CDR1 and CDR2 sequences are GTSNPN and SVGIG (reference sequence). CDR3 size: 14 residues. The CDR3: CAWTGGQGQSPLHF.

The chain combines TRBV5-1 with TRBJ2-1; the D gene TCRdb calls, TRBD1, cannot be checked with no DNA. Germline V gives CDR1 SGHRS, CDR2 YFSETQ. This CDR3 contains 14 residues. The CDR3 region is CASFDRVLNNEQFF.

V is TRBV29-1 and J is TRBJ2-5; TCRdb outputs TRBD1, but without DNA this stays unchecked. The CDR3 has 13 residues. Germline lookup yields CDR1 SQVTM and CDR2 ANQGSEA. The CDR3 loop reads CSVNDRGGTTQYF. The full variable domain, its missing parts supplied by reference TRBV29-1 and TRBJ2-5, is SAVISQKPSRDICQRGTSLTIQCQVDSQVTMMFWYRQQPGQSLTLIATANQGSEATYESGFVIDKFPISRPNLTFSTLTVSNMSPEDSSIYLCSVNDRGGTTQYFGPGTRLLVL.

The CDR3 sequence: CASSTWTSGGETQYF. V and J are TRBV9 and TRBJ2-5; TCRdb gives TRBD2 as the D gene, but with no DNA this cannot be confirmed. CDR1 is SGDLS and CDR2 is YYNGEE in the germline V gene. This CDR3 region has 15 residues. The entire variable domain, with the rest obtained from reference TRBV9 and TRBJ2-5, is as follows: DSGVTQTPKHLITATGQRVTLRCSPRSGDLSVYWYQQSLDQGLQFLIQYYNGEERAKGNILERFSAQQFPDLHSELNLSSLELGDSALYFCASSTWTSGGETQYFGPGTRLLVL.

The CDR3 spells CASSYGGGSYGYTF. The chain joins TRBV6-5 to TRBJ1-2; TCRdb's assignment of TRBD1 cannot be checked, as there is no DNA. The germline V gene encodes CDR1 MNHEY and CDR2 SVGAGI. The CDR3 totals 14 residues.

This rearrangement joins TRBV5-1 to TRBJ2-5; with no DNA, the TCRdb D assignment of TRBD1 cannot be verified. Germline V CDR1 and CDR2: SGHRS, YFSETQ. CDR3 length equals 16 residues. CDR3 amino acids: CASSQGQGNVQETQYF.

The chain links TRBV3-1 to TRBJ2-3; TCRdb's assignment of TRBD2 cannot be checked, as there is no DNA. Germline V gene data show CDR1 as LGHDT and CDR2 as YNNKEL (reference sequence). The CDR3 covers 16 residues. CDR3 region: CASSSLAGGWTDTQYF.

The chain combines TRBV12-3 or TRBV12-4 with TRBJ2-7. The length of the CDR3 is 13 residues. CDR3 residues: CASSFSSLYEQYF.

The chain carries TRBV20-1 and TRBJ1-6; the D call from TCRdb, TRBD1, cannot be confirmed without DNA. This CDR3 spans 16 amino acids. The germline CDR1 and CDR2 sequences are DFQATT and SNEGSKA (reference sequence). The CDR3 sequence is CSARRQGETINSPLHF.

J is TRBJ2-3 and V is TRBV6-2 or TRBV6-3; no DNA is available, so the TRBD1 call from TCRdb remains unchecked. The CDR3 loop spans 13 amino acids. Germline lookup yields CDR1 MNHEY and CDR2 SVGEGT. The CDR3 spells CASSYPREDTQYF.

The CDR3 sequence: CASRPGQGGFEAFF. The V gene is TRBV12-3 or TRBV12-4, the J gene TRBJ1-1; TCRdb calls TRBD1, which cannot be checked without DNA. The CDR3 is made up of 14 amino acids.

The chain has TRBV18 and TRBJ1-1. Germline values: CDR1 KGHSH, CDR2 LQKENI. The CDR3 covers 16 residues. CDR3 amino acids: CASSQGQITLNTEAFF. Full variable domain (remainder filled in from reference TRBV18 and TRBJ1-1): NAGVMQNPRHLVRRRGQEARLRCSPMKGHSHVYWYRQLPEEGLKFMVYLQKENIIDESGMPKERFSAEFPKEGPSILRIQQVVRGDSAAYFCASSQGQITLNTEAFFGQGTRLTVV.

The chain joins TRBV11-1 to TRBJ2-7; TCRdb designates TRBD1, a call that cannot be tested without DNA. CDR3 length: 18 residues. Germline V gene data show CDR1 as SGHAT and CDR2 as FQDESV (reference sequence). CDR3 loop: CASSLFPPTFGYNYEQYF.

The J gene is TRBJ2-6, the V gene TRBV12-3 or TRBV12-4; TCRdb outputs TRBD1, but without DNA this stays unchecked. The CDR3 contains 18 residues. The CDR3 loop is CASRRQGYKGSGANVLTF.

The chain carries TRBV18 and TRBJ1-1; there is no DNA to check the TCRdb D call of TRBD1. There are 15 residues in the CDR3. Germline CDR1 is KGHSH and CDR2 is LQKENI. This chain's CDR3 is CASSPQYRGQGEAFF.

The V and J genes are TRBV25-1 and TRBJ2-3. This CDR3 contains 13 residues. Germline assignment: CDR1 MGHDK and CDR2 SYGVNS. The CDR3 sequence: CASRGFSTDTQYF.

The CDR3 spells CASSLVLQPGNTIYF. This chain connects TRBV7-2 to TRBJ1-3. The CDR3 is made up of 15 amino acids. CDR1 SGHTA and CDR2 FQGNSA come from the germline V gene.

This chain links TRBV5-1 with TRBJ1-1; with no DNA, the TCRdb D assignment of TRBD1 cannot be verified. Germline V CDR1 and CDR2: SGHRS, YFSETQ. This CDR3 has 15 amino acids. This chain's CDR3 is CASSFGGGSPTEAFF. Filled out from reference TRBV5-1 and TRBJ1-1, the complete variable domain reads KAGVTQTPRYLIKTRGQQVTLSCSPISGHRSVSWYQQTPGQGLQFLFEYFSETQRNKGNFPGRFSGRQFSNSRSEMNVSTLELGDSALYLCASSFGGGSPTEAFFGQGTRLTVV.

V is TRBV12-3 or TRBV12-4 and J is TRBJ1-5; TCRdb lists TRBD1, though no DNA is available to test this call. CDR3 length: 14 amino acids. The CDR3 reads CASSPRQERQPQHF.

The chain joins TRBV6-2 or TRBV6-3 to TRBJ1-2. CDR3 length: 13 amino acids. CDR1 is MNHEY and CDR2 is SVGEGT in the germline V gene. The CDR3 loop reads CASSYGGADGYTF.

V gene TRBV27 combines with J gene TRBJ1-6; TCRdb selects TRBD1, and the lack of DNA leaves this call unchecked. The CDR3 consists of 15 residues. Germline V gene data show CDR1 as MNHEY and CDR2 as SMNVEV (reference sequence). CDR3 region: CASSPLGAGNSPLHF.

The V gene is TRBV20-1, the J gene TRBJ2-6; TCRdb proposes TRBD1, but this gene call is untestable without DNA. This CDR3 has 15 amino acids. From germline, CDR1 is DFQATT and CDR2 SNEGSKA (reference sequence). The CDR3 loop is CSAGTGRSGANVLTF.